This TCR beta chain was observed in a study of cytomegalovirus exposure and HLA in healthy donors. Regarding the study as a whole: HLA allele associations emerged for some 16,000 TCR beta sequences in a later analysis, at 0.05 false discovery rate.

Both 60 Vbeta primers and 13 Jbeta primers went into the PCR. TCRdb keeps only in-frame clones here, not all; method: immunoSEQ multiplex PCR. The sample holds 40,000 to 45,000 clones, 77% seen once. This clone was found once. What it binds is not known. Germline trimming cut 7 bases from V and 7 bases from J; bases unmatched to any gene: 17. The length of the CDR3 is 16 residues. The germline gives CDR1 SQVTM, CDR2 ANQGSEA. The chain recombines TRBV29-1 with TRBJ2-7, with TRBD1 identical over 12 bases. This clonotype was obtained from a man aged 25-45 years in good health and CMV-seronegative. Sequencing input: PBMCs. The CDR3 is CSGQEGGTGGAGEQYF. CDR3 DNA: TGCAGCGGCCAAGAAGGGGGGACAGGGGGCGCGGGGGAGCAGTACTTC.